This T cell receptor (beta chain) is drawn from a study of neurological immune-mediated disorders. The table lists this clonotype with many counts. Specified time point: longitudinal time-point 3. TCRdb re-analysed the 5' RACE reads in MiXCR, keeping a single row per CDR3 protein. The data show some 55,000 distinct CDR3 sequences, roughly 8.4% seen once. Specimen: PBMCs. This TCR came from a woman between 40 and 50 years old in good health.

The CDR3 loop reads CASSFRGRGTEAFF. The CDR3 region has the DNA TGTGCCAGCAGCTTTAGGGGTAGAGGGACTGAAGCTTTCTTT. The chain joins TRBV5-6 to TRBJ1-1, with D tentatively TRBD1 (5 bases). This CDR3 comprises 14 residues. Trimming stripped 2 bases from V and 5 bases from J, with 13 bases between. Germline V gene lookup returns CDR1 SGHDT and CDR2 YYEEEE. The variable domain in full, with the rest retrieved from reference TRBV5-6 and TRBJ1-1, is DAGVTQSPTHLIKTRGQQVTLRCSPKSGHDTVSWYQQALGQGPQFIFQYYEEEERQRGNFPDRFSGHQFPNYSSELNVNALLLGDSALYLCASSFRGRGTEAFFGQGTRLTVV.